One sample yielded the 14 T cell receptor beta chains listed below, sequenced in a study of response to subunit inactivated influenza vaccine. TCRdb reanalysed the RT-PCR reads using MiXCR and keeps one entry per CDR3 protein. The sample has a few hundred thousand distinct CDR3 sequences; approximately 20% are singletons. The sample here was PBMCs from blood, taken about 20 months after vaccination. The source of these receptors is a man aged 50-75 years who received an inactivated influenza vaccine.

This clonotype has just a few counts. The V call is TRBV10-3, the J call TRBJ2-5; D may be TRBD1 (6 bases). This CDR3 spans 14 amino acids. Trimming took 6 bases from V and 2 from J, leaving 13 bases between them. Germline assignment: CDR1 ENHRY and CDR2 SYGVKD. Here the CDR3 DNA reads TGTGCCATCAGGAACCAAGGACAGCAAGAGACCCAGTACTTC. This codes for CAIRNQGQQETQYF.

The chain has TRBV28 and TRBJ2-5; the match to TRBD2 covers 16 bases. J was trimmed by 4 bases and V by 5 bases; bases with no gene match: 13. The CDR3 is 19 residues long. Germline V gene lookup returns CDR1 MDHEN and CDR2 SYDVKM. The CDR3, as DNA: TGTGCCAGCAGTGCGGTCGGGACTAGCGGGGGGGCATTTAGAGAGACCCAGTACTTC. This codes for CASSAVGTSGGAFRETQYF.

This clonotype was observed at least ten times. The V gene is TRBV5-1, the J gene TRBJ1-4; 10 bases agree with TRBD1. The CDR3 loop spans 16 amino acids. Germline V gene sequence: CDR1 SGHRS, CDR2 YFSETQ. V shed 4 bases and J 7 bases; nucleotides not matched to a gene: 10. The CDR3 sequence: CASSGRTGGSREKLFF. The CDR3 region has the DNA TGCGCCAGCAGCGGGAGGACAGGGGGGTCTCGTGAAAAACTGTTTTTT.

This clonotype was found a few times. The chain is built from TRBV13 and TRBJ1-2; no reliable D call. The germline CDR1 and CDR2 sequences are PRHDT and FYEKMQ (reference sequence). The CDR3 totals 12 residues. The V gene lost 6 bases and the J gene lost 3 bases, with 8 bases spanning the gap. The CDR3 DNA is TGTGCCAGCAGTATAGCGGACTATGGCTACACCTTC. Translated: CASSIADYGYTF.

This clonotype has only a few counts. This chain connects TRBV7-2 to TRBJ2-1; a possible D gene is TRBD1 (6 bases). Trimming shortened V by 3 bases and J by 4 bases, and 13 bases separated the two germline ends. This CDR3 has 15 amino acids. The germline CDR1 and CDR2 sequences are SGHTA and FQGNSA. The CDR3 bases are TGTGCCAGCAGCTTGGTGGGGGCCAAATACAATGAGCAGTTCTTC. Its translation: CASSLVGAKYNEQFF. Full variable domain (rest looked up from reference TRBV7-2 and TRBJ2-1): GAGVSQSPSNKVTEKGKDVELRCDPISGHTALYWYRQSLGQGLEFLIYFQGNSAPDKSGLPSDRFSAERTGGSVSTLTIQRTQQEDSAVYLCASSLVGAKYNEQFFGPGTRLTVL.

V usage is TRBV5-1 and J usage is TRBJ1-1; no clear D gene. The germline V gene has CDR1 SGHRS and CDR2 YFSETQ. V shed 0 bases and J shed 1 base, with 10 bases lying between them. The CDR3 runs 15 residues. The CDR3 DNA is TGCGCCAGCAGCTTGGCCGTCAGGACGAACACTGAAGCTTTCTTT. This encodes CASSLAVRTNTEAFF.

This clonotype has only a few counts. The chain has TRBV5-6 and TRBJ1-1, with a possible D match to TRBD1 (5 bases). V lost 5 bases and J lost 1, with 18 bases in between. The CDR3 has 16 residues. From germline, CDR1 is SGHDT and CDR2 YYEEEE. The CDR3 loop reads CASRRRTGTENTEAFF. CDR3 nucleotides: TGTGCCAGCAGACGAAGAACCGGGACTGAGAACACTGAAGCTTTCTTT. Full variable domain (rest looked up from reference TRBV5-6 and TRBJ1-1): DAGVTQSPTHLIKTRGQQVTLRCSPKSGHDTVSWYQQALGQGPQFIFQYYEEEERQRGNFPDRFSGHQFPNYSSELNVNALLLGDSALYLCASRRRTGTENTEAFFGQGTRLTVV.

This clonotype came up a few times. The chain joins TRBV5-8 to TRBJ1-6; D ambiguous. The V gene lost 5 bases and the J gene lost 3 bases, with 3 bases spanning the gap. The CDR3 consists of 12 residues. Germline V gene sequence: CDR1 SGHTS, CDR2 YDEGEE. The CDR3 is CASRDYNSPLHF. The CDR3, as DNA: TGTGCCAGCAGGGACTATAATTCACCCCTCCACTTT.

The genes are TRBV3-1 and TRBJ1-1; D remains ambiguous. The V gene lost 1 base and the J gene lost 3 bases, with 9 bases spanning the gap. The CDR3 has 14 amino acids. Per the germline V gene, CDR1 is LGHDT and CDR2 is YNNKEL (reference sequence). CDR3 DNA sequence: TGTGCCAGCAGCCAAGGTCCAGAGTACACTGAAGCTTTCTTT. Translation: CASSQGPEYTEAFF. The whole variable domain, remainder taken from reference TRBV3-1 and TRBJ1-1, is DTAVSQTPKYLVTQMGNDKSIKCEQNLGHDTMYWYKQDSKKFLKIMFSYNNKELIINETVPNRFSPKSPDKAHLNLHINSLELGDSAVYFCASSQGPEYTEAFFGQGTRLTVV.

This clonotype appeared a single time. A much bigger clone sits one base away, suggesting this may be a read error. The conserved final phenylalanine or tryptophan is absent from the CDR3, which likely points to a read error. Written as DNA, the CDR3 is TGTGCCAGCAGTGAAGCGACAGGTGATGAAGCTTTCTGT. Residues: CASSEATGDEAFC. This chain links TRBV6-1 with TRBJ1-1; maybe TRBD1 (6 bases). Trimming shortened V by 0 bases and J by 7 bases, and 9 bases separated the two germline ends. This CDR3 comprises 13 residues. Per the germline V gene, CDR1 is MNHNS and CDR2 is SASEGT.

V gene TRBV20-1 combines with J gene TRBJ1-2; 9 bases match TRBD1. Germline lookup yields CDR1 DFQATT and CDR2 SNEGSKA (reference sequence). The CDR3 length is 16 residues. Germline trimming cut 3 bases from V and 4 bases from J; bases unmatched to any gene: 12. The DNA of the CDR3 is TGCAGTGCTAGGATGACCCGGGACAGGGTCTTCTATGGCTACACCTTC. Translation gives CSARMTRDRVFYGYTF.

Only a few counts were recorded for this clonotype. The chain links TRBV20-1 to TRBJ2-7, with D perhaps TRBD1 (5 bases). The CDR3 is 11 residues long. V dropped 6 bases and J dropped 2 bases, with 8 bases sitting between them. The germline CDR1 and CDR2 sequences are DFQATT and SNEGSKA (reference sequence). The CDR3: CSASRAYEQYF. The DNA for the CDR3 is TGCAGTGCCAGCAGGGCCTACGAGCAGTACTTC.

The chain links TRBV9 to TRBJ2-2, with 7 nucleotides matching TRBD1. The CDR3 is made up of 15 amino acids. Germline V CDR1 and CDR2: SGDLS, YYNGEE. J gave up 1 base and V 4 bases, and 4 bases lay outside the gene matches. CDR3 nucleotide sequence: TGTGCCAGCAGCCCCCGGACAGGGAACACCGGGGAGCTGTTTTTT. This sequence encodes CASSPRTGNTGELFF.

This chain connects TRBV7-2 to TRBJ1-3, with D maybe TRBD1 (5 bases). V lost 1 base and J 2 bases, leaving 9 bases between the germline ends. The germline V gene encodes CDR1 SGHTA and CDR2 FQGNSA. This CDR3 is built from 15 residues. The CDR3 region is CASSLGAGTGNTIYF. Written as DNA, the CDR3 is TGTGCCAGCAGCTTAGGCGCAGGGACTGGAAACACCATATATTTT.